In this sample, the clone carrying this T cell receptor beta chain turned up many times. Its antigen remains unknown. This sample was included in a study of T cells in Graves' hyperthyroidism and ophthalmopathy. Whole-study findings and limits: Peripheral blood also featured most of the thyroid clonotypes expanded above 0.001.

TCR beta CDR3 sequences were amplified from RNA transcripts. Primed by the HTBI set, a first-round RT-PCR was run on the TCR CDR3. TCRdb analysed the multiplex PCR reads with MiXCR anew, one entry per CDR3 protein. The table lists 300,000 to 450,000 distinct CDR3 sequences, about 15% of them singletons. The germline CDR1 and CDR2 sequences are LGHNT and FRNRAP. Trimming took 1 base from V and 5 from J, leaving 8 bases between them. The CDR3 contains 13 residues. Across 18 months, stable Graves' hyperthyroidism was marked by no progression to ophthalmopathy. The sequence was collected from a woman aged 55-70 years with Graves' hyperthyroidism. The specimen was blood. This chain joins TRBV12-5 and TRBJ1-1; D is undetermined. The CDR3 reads CASGLALQTEAFF. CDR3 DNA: TGTGCTAGTGGTTTGGCCCTACAGACTGAAGCTTTCTTT.